The clone carrying this TCR beta chain came up many times. Its antigen is currently unknown. The sample is drawn from a study of early T cells in non-severe SARS-CoV-2 infection. Study-wide background: The authors sequenced bulk RNA from unsorted whole blood, leaving chains unpaired.

Broader study findings: Matches to VDJdb favored anti-spike CD8 responses and missed private and CD4 specificities.

V lost 8 bases, J lost 4 bases, and 15 bases lay in between. The CDR3 is made up of 14 amino acids. The germline CDR1 and CDR2 sequences are ENHRY and SYGVKD. Individual cDNA molecules were tagged with unique molecular identifiers, the study reported. Each CDR3 protein gets one entry after TCRdb re-called the 5' RACE reads with MiXCR. In the table there are tens of thousands of distinct CDR3 sequences, roughly 12% of which are singletons. The chain joins TRBV10-3 to TRBJ2-4; D perhaps matches TRBD1 (6 bases). The clonotype comes from an adult who was a healthcare worker with PCR-confirmed SARS-CoV-2 infection or an uninfected control (not recorded which). The sequenced material came from whole blood. For the CDR3, the DNA is TGTGCCATCGGGGACAACAACATTAAAAACATTCAGTACTTC. Translating it yields CAIGDNNIKNIQYF.